This paragraph reports one T cell receptor (beta chain). Its target is unknown. This CDR3 spans 14 amino acids. V was clipped by 3 bases and J by 5 bases, with 9 bases between them. Germline loops: CDR1 SGDLS, CDR2 YYNGEE. Here immunoSEQ multiplex PCR was the method, and the copy in TCRdb shows in-frame clones only, minus some. Found here are roughly 97,000 clones, about 88% of them singletons; the top ten hold less than 3.5%. The record originates from a study of T cell responses to AZD1222 COVID-19 vaccine. General observations from the study: Baseline antibody screening turned up just a handful of seropositive AZD1222 recipients. Distributed over spike, vaccine-associated CD4 TCRs predominated at 160-218 and 743-854.

The V gene is TRBV9, the J gene TRBJ1-6; D perhaps matches TRBD1 (6 bases). The TCR comes from an adult in good health. Sequencing was performed on peripheral blood, taken on day 0 of AZD1222 vaccination. CDR3 in DNA: TGTGCCAGCAGCGGACAGGCTCATAATTCACCCCTCCACTTT. It encodes CASSGQAHNSPLHF.